This T cell receptor (beta chain) was recorded in a study of CD8+ T cells in alopecia areata. Overall study: Spontaneously alopecic C3H/HeJ graft donors, roughly 6-12 months old, gave skin to approximately 6-11-week-old female C3H/HeJ mice. General study results and limits: TCR sharing across patients was less clear than in mice, possibly HLA-related. Scalp repertoires also include resident alphabeta T cells from normal skin. Higher clonality was seen in lesional scalp than in normal scalp, especially in alopecia totalis/universalis.

Markers including CD4, CD8alpha, NKG2D and NKG2ACE guided sorting of pooled cutaneous lymph node cells. In each case, RNA was isolated and then reverse transcribed into cDNA as the sequencing template. The repertoire was sequenced with immunoSEQ multiplex PCR; TCRdb's copy has only in-frame clones and lacks some. This sample has approximately 280,000 clones and no singletons, with 1.2% in the ten largest. The ends were cut back, 0 bases at V and 4 bases at J, with 6 bases in the middle. Germline CDR1 and CDR2: NSQYPW and LRSPGD (reference sequence). The CDR3 is 14 amino acids. This clone was counted only a few times. The antigen is undetermined. Germline and genes: mouse. The read ends 4 residues early relative to the CDR3; the germline J gene fills the gap. The same CDR3 can be traced to other DNA sequences in this sample.

V and J are TRBV1 and TRBJ2-2; maybe TRBD1 (5 bases). The sequence was collected from a C3H/HeJ mouse with alopecia areata. MHC haplotype of the mouse line: H2-k. Source material: CD4+ T cells sorted from a lymph node. The sequenced CDR3 bases are TGCACCTGCAGTGCAGAAAGGGGCACCGGG. Protein product: CTCSAERGTG. The whole CDR3 is CTCSAERGTGQLYF.